The clone carrying this TCR beta chain has just one count. This specimen comes from a study of cytomegalovirus exposure and HLA in healthy donors. Use of 60 Vbeta and 13 Jbeta primers characterized the PCR. The repertoire was sequenced with immunoSEQ multiplex PCR; TCRdb's copy has only in-frame clones and lacks some. This table holds under 150,000 clones, about 71% found once. The specimen sequenced was PBMCs. This clonotype was sampled from a woman aged 55-75 years in good health and CMV-seropositive.

CDR3 in DNA: TGTGCCAGCAGCTTAGGGTCGGGGGGCCAAGAGACCCAGTACTTC. Protein: CASSLGSGGQETQYF. The chain couples TRBV11-2 to TRBJ2-5; 7 nucleotides line up with TRBD2. The J segment lost 1 base and the V segment lost 1 base, leaving 3 bases of the junction unmatched. Germline V CDR1 and CDR2: SGHAT, FQNNGV. CDR3 length equals 15 residues.